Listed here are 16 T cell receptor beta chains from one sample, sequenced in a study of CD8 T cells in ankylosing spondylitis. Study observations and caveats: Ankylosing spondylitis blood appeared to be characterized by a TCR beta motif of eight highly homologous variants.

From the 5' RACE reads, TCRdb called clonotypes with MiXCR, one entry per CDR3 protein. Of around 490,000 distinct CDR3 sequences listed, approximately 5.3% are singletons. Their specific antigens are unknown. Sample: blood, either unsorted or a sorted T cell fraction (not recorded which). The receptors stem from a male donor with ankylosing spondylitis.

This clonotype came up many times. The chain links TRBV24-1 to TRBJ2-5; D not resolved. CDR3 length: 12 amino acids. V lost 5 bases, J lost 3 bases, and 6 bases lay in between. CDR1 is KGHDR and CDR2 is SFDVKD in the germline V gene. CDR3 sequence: CATSVSEETQYF. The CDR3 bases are TGTGCCACCAGTGTTTCAGAAGAGACCCAGTACTTC.

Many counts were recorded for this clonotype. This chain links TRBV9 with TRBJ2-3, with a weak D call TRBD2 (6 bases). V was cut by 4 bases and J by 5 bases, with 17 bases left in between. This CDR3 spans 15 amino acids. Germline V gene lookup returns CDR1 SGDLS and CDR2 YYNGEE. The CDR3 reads CASSPPFFSGDTQYF. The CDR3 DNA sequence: TGTGCCAGCAGCCCCCCCTTCTTTAGCGGAGATACGCAGTATTTT.

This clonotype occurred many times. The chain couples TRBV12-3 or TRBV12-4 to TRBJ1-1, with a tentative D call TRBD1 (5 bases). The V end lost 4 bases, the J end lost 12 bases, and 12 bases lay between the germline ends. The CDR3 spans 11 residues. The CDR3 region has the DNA TGTGCCAGCAGTTCGAGACAGACGCCTTTCTTT. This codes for CASSSRQTPFF.

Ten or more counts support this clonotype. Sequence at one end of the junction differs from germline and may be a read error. The CDR3 protein is CASSLLPVSPSVF. CDR3 in DNA: TGCGCCAGCAGCCTTCTGCCCGTCAGCCCCTCGGTCTTC. The rearrangement uses TRBV5-1 and TRBJ2-1, with unresolved D. Germline CDR1 and CDR2: SGHRS and YFSETQ. The CDR3 runs 13 residues. The full variable domain, its missing parts supplied by reference TRBV5-1 and TRBJ2-1, is KAGVTQTPRYLIKTRGQQVTLSCSPISGHRSVSWYQQTPGQGLQFLFEYFSETQRNKGNFPGRFSGRQFSNSRSEMNVSTLELGDSALYLCASSLLPVSPSVFGPGTRLTVL.

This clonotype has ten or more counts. CDR3 protein: CASSQEQGRRYEQYF. CDR3 coding DNA: TGCGCCAGCAGCCAAGAACAGGGGCGGCGATACGAGCAGTACTTC. The gene calls are TRBV4-3 and TRBJ2-7, with TRBD1 matching 7 bases. The CDR3 is made up of 15 amino acids. CDR1 and CDR2 (germline): LGHNA, YSLEER. J lost 4 bases, V lost 0 bases, and 6 bases had no gene match.

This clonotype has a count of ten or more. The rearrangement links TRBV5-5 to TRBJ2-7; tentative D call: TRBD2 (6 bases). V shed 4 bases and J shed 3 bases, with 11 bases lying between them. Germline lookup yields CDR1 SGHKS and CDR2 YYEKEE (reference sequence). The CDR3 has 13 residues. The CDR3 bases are TGTGCCAGCAGCCTACCGGGAGTCTACGAGCAGTACTTC. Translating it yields CASSLPGVYEQYF.

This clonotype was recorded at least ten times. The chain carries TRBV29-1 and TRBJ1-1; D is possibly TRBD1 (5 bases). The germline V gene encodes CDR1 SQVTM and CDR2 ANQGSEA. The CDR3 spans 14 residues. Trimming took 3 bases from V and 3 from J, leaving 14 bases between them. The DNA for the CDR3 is TGCAGCGTTGACAGGGTTTTTAGAGACACTGAAGCTTTCTTT. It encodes CSVDRVFRDTEAFF.

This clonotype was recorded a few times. In nucleotides, the CDR3 is TGTGCCAGCAGCGCGTCGAGGAGTCGAGTAGGCACAGATACGCAGTATTTT. It translates to CASSASRSRVGTDTQYF. The V and J genes are TRBV7-2 and TRBJ2-3; D is unclear. The CDR3 consists of 17 residues. The germline CDR1 and CDR2 sequences are SGHTA and FQGNSA. V lost 5 bases, J lost 1 base, and 19 bases lay in between.

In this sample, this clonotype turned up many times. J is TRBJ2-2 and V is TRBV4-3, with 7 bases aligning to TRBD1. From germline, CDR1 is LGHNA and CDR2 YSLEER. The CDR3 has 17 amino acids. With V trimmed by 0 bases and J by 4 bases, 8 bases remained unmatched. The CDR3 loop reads CASSQDDRVRGTGELFF. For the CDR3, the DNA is TGCGCCAGCAGCCAAGATGACAGGGTTCGTGGCACCGGGGAGCTGTTTTTT.

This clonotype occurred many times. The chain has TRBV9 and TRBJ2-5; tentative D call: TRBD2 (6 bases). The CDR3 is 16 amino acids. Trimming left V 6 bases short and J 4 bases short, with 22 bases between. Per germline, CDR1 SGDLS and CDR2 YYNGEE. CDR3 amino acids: CASNAQGEAPRETQYF. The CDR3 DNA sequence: TGTGCCAGCAACGCCCAAGGGGAGGCCCCCCGAGAGACCCAGTACTTC.

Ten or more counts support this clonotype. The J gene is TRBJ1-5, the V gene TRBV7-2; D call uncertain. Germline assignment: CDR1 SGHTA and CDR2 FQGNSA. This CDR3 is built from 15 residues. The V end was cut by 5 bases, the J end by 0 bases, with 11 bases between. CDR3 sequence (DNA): TGTGCCAGCAGCACCCGTTGGGGTAGCAATCAGCCCCAGCATTTT. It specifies CASSTRWGSNQPQHF.

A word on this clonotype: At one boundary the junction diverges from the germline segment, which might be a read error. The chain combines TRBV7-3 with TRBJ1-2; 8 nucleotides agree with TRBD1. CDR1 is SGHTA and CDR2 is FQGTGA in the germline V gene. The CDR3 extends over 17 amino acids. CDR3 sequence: CASSLTGQATANYGYTF. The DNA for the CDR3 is TGTGCCAGCAGCCTAACGGGACAGGCAACTGCTAACTATGGCTACACCTTC.

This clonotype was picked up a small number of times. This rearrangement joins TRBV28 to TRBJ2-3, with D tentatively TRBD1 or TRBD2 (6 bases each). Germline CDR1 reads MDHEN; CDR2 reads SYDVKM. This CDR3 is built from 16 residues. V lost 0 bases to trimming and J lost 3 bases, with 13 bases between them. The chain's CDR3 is CASSLWGGRGTDTQYF. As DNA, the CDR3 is TGTGCCAGCAGTTTATGGGGAGGAAGGGGGACAGATACGCAGTATTTT.

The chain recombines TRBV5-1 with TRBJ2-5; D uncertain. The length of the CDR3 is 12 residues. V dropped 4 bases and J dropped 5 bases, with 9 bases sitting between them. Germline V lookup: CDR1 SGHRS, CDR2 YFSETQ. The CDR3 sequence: CASSVPPETQYF. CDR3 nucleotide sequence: TGCGCCAGCAGCGTCCCGCCGGAGACCCAGTACTTC.

Here the CDR3 reads CASSYDGYGRGGTEAFF. CDR3 sequence (DNA): TGTGCCAGCAGTTACGACGGTTACGGACGTGGTGGCACTGAAGCTTTCTTT. The V gene is TRBV6-2 or TRBV6-3, the J gene TRBJ1-1; no clear D. Germline V lookup: CDR1 MNHEY, CDR2 SVGEGT. Trimming pared 2 bases from V and 4 bases from J, leaving 20 bases between. This CDR3 has 17 amino acids.

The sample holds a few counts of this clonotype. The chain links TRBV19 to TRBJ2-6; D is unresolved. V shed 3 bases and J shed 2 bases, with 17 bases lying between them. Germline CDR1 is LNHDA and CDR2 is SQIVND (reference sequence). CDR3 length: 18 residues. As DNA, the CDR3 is TGTGCCAGTAGTATCCCATACGACCTCGCTACTGGGGCCAACGTCCTGACTTTC. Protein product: CASSIPYDLATGANVLTF.